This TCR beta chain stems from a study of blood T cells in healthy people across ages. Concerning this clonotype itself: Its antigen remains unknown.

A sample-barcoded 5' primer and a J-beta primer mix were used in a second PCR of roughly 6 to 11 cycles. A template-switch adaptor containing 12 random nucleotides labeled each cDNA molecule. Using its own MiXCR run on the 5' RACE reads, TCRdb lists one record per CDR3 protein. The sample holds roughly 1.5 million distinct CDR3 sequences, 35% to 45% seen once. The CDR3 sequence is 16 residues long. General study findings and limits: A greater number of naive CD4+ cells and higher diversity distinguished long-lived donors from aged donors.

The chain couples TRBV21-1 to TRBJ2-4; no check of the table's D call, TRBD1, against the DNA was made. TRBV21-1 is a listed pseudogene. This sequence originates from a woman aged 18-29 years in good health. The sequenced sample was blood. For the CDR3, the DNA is TGTGCCAGCAGCATCCGTTCACAGGGGGACAAAAACATTCAGTACTTC. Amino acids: CASSIRSQGDKNIQYF.